A single T cell receptor (beta chain) is shown here with its context. The antigen is not known. Trimming stripped 1 base from V and 3 bases from J, with 10 bases between. This CDR3 spans 14 amino acids. From germline, CDR1 is SEHNR and CDR2 FQNEAQ (reference sequence). The entry originates in a study of T cell responses to AZD1222 COVID-19 vaccine. Study-wide background: Second-dose intervals of approximately 4 or approximately 12 weeks were pooled. Findings and limits, study-wide: Spike-specific TCR breadth and depth went up after people got two AZD1222 doses. Among vaccine-associated CD4 TCRs, coverage spanned spike, with dominance at 160-218 and 743-854. Repertoire collection took place solely once the T cell response had peaked.

TCRdb's copy holds only in-frame clones and misses some; the assay was immunoSEQ multiplex PCR. The repertoire consists of about 130,000 clones, with 70% to 90% occurring once and the leading ten covering 1.5% to 2%. The chain combines TRBV7-9 with TRBJ2-7; D is perhaps TRBD2 (5 bases). The material sequenced was peripheral blood, taken on day 0 of AZD1222 vaccination. The receptor was derived from an adult in good health. CDR3 protein: CASSLVGELYEQYF. CDR3 sequence (DNA): TGTGCCAGCAGCTTAGTTGGGGAGCTCTACGAGCAGTACTTC.